The next 20 T cell receptor beta chains were all read from a single sample in a study of shared clonotypes between healthy human individuals. Repertoires were generated with immunoSEQ multiplex PCR, while TCRdb's copy carries only in-frame clones and drops some. This repertoire shows roughly 1,500,000 clones, 98% found once; its top ten account for about 0.35%. Sequencing was performed on naive CD4+ T cells sorted from blood. Subset indicated: CD45RA+ positively selected. The receptors here all came from a man aged 25-40 years in good health.

The genes are TRBV20-1 and TRBJ2-5, with unresolved D. The CDR3 runs 11 residues. Germline V gene data show CDR1 as DFQATT and CDR2 as SNEGSKA (reference sequence). V was pared by 4 bases and J by 2 bases, with 5 bases between. The CDR3 sequence is CSAMGQETQYF. The DNA of the CDR3 is TGCAGTGCTATGGGGCAAGAGACCCAGTACTTC.

This chain uses TRBV5-4 with TRBJ1-2; a possible D gene is TRBD1 (5 bases). Germline V gene data show CDR1 as SGHNT and CDR2 as YYREEE (reference sequence). V lost 0 bases and J 7 bases, leaving 10 bases between the germline ends. This CDR3 spans 13 amino acids. CDR3 DNA sequence: TGTGCCAGCAGCTTGGGTGGGGCGGCTGGCTACACCTTC. Amino acid sequence: CASSLGGAAGYTF.

The rearrangement links TRBV7-9 to TRBJ2-1; a possible D gene is TRBD2 (6 bases). Per the germline V gene, CDR1 is SEHNR and CDR2 is FQNEAQ (reference sequence). This CDR3 is 14 amino acids long. V shed 0 bases and J shed 7 bases, with 10 bases lying between them. The CDR3 nucleotides are TGTGCCAGCAGCTTAGCGGGAGGATTAAATGAGCAGTTCTTC. Amino acids: CASSLAGGLNEQFF.

This chain links TRBV7-2 with TRBJ2-3; 12 positions agree with TRBD1. This CDR3 contains 15 residues. The germline gives CDR1 SGHTA, CDR2 FQGNSA. Trimming at V came to 5 bases and at J to 6 bases, leaving 6 bases not matched to a gene. The CDR3 loop reads CASSPRDRGLDTQYF. The CDR3 region has the DNA TGTGCCAGCAGCCCCCGGGACAGGGGGCTTGATACGCAGTATTTT. The full variable domain, its missing parts supplied by reference TRBV7-2 and TRBJ2-3, is GAGVSQSPSNKVTEKGKDVELRCDPISGHTALYWYRQSLGQGLEFLIYFQGNSAPDKSGLPSDRFSAERTGGSVSTLTIQRTQQEDSAVYLCASSPRDRGLDTQYFGPGTRLTVL.

The CDR3, as DNA: TGTGCCAGCAAAGTACCCCGGACTAGCGGGAGACTACGAGACACAGATACGCAGTATTTT. This sequence encodes CASKVPRTSGRLRDTDTQYF. This sequence joins TRBV27 and TRBJ2-3; 13 nucleotides line up with TRBD2. CDR1 and CDR2 from the germline V gene are MNHEY and SMNVEV (reference sequence). The CDR3 contains 20 residues. With 7 bases clipped from V and 2 bases from J, the junction kept 18 bases outside the gene matches.

This rearrangement joins TRBV11-2 to TRBJ1-5, with D uncertain. From germline, CDR1 is SGHAT and CDR2 FQNNGV. The CDR3 has 15 residues. V shed 5 bases and J shed 3 bases, with 14 bases lying between them. This chain's CDR3 is CASSPRGLNNQPQHF. Here the CDR3 DNA reads TGTGCCAGCAGCCCACGTGGGTTAAACAATCAGCCCCAGCATTTT.

This clone was recorded only once. The chain uses TRBV29-1 and TRBJ2-7, with D unresolved. The CDR3 runs to 12 residues. The V end lost 0 bases, the J end lost 3 bases, and 6 bases lay between the germline ends. CDR1 is SQVTM and CDR2 is ANQGSEA in the germline V gene. As DNA, the CDR3 is TGCAGCGTTGAAGAATCCAACTACGAGCAGTACTTC. Encoded protein: CSVEESNYEQYF.

The chain links TRBV6-5 to TRBJ2-1; 11 bases align to TRBD1. Germline CDR1 MNHEY, CDR2 SVGAGI. J gave up 12 bases and V 4 bases, and 11 bases lay outside the gene matches. This CDR3 region has 15 residues. Here the CDR3 reads CASSLDGTGGLVQFF. The CDR3 bases are TGTGCCAGCAGTTTGGACGGGACAGGGGGTCTAGTGCAGTTCTTC.

The rearrangement joins TRBV4-3 to TRBJ2-4; the match to TRBD2 covers 7 bases. CDR3 length: 13 amino acids. The V gene end was trimmed by 1 base and the J gene end by 6 bases; junction bases not matched to a gene: 0. Germline V gene sequence: CDR1 LGHNA, CDR2 YSLEER. Written as DNA, the CDR3 is TGCGCCAGCAGCCAAGCGGGGGGAAACATTCAGTACTTC. Translated, it gives CASSQAGGNIQYF.

J is TRBJ2-7 and V is TRBV27; D call uncertain. CDR1 and CDR2 from the germline V gene are MNHEY and SMNVEV (reference sequence). The CDR3 length is 11 residues. Between the trimmed V and J ends, which lost 5 bases and 3 bases, there was a span of 5 bases. The CDR3 DNA is TGTGCCAGCAGTACCCTCTACGAGCAGTACTTC. Translating it yields CASSTLYEQYF.

This clone was seen once. This rearrangement joins TRBV29-1 to TRBJ2-1, with D perhaps given as TRBD1 or TRBD2 (6 bases each). The CDR3 is 12 amino acids. The ends were cut back, 3 bases at V and 8 bases at J, with 11 bases in the middle. The V gene's germline CDR1 is SQVTM and CDR2 ANQGSEA. CDR3 DNA: TGCAGCGTTGATTCGGGGGCAGATGAGCAGTTCTTC. Its translation: CSVDSGADEQFF.

The chain combines TRBV19 with TRBJ2-7; TRBD1 aligns across 9 bases. This CDR3 has 16 amino acids. The V segment lost 5 bases and the J segment 1 base; nucleotides outside the gene matches: 9. Germline V gene lookup returns CDR1 LNHDA and CDR2 SQIVND (reference sequence). Here the CDR3 reads CASSARTGQGSYEQYF. DNA of the CDR3: TGTGCCAGTAGTGCCCGAACGGGACAGGGTTCCTACGAGCAGTACTTC.

The chain carries TRBV2 and TRBJ2-5; D possibly corresponds to TRBD2 (6 bases). The CDR3 covers 14 residues. Germline V gene data show CDR1 as SNHLY and CDR2 as FYNNEI. Trimming pared 5 bases from V and 2 bases from J, leaving 12 bases between. The CDR3 DNA reads as TGTGCCAGCAGTATCCTAGCGACGCAAGAGACCCAGTACTTC. Amino acid sequence: CASSILATQETQYF. The variable domain in full, completed from reference TRBV2 and TRBJ2-5, reads EPEVTQTPSHQVTQMGQEVILRCVPISNHLYFYWYRQILGQKVEFLVSFYNNEISEKSEIFDDQFSVERPDGSNFTLKIRSTKLEDSAMYFCASSILATQETQYFGPGTRLLVL.

This clone showed up just once. The chain employs TRBV28 and TRBJ2-7; D is unresolved. CDR3 length equals 15 residues. Germline CDR1 and CDR2: MDHEN and SYDVKM. Trimming cost V 3 bases and J 0 bases, with 12 bases left between them. Here the CDR3 reads CASSFNRKISYEQYF. In DNA form, the CDR3 reads TGTGCCAGCAGTTTTAACCGTAAAATCTCCTACGAGCAGTACTTC.

The V and J genes are TRBV7-3 and TRBJ2-3; tentatively, D is TRBD2 (7 bases). Trimming pared 5 bases from V and 4 bases from J, leaving 16 bases between. CDR3 length: 15 residues. Germline V gene data show CDR1 as SGHTA and CDR2 as FQGTGA. CDR3: CASSPRGGPADTQYF. The CDR3, as DNA: TGTGCCAGCAGCCCGAGGGGGGGTCCAGCAGATACGCAGTATTTT. Full variable domain (missing parts from reference TRBV7-3 and TRBJ2-3): GAGVSQTPSNKVTEKGKYVELRCDPISGHTALYWYRQSLGQGPEFLIYFQGTGAADDSGLPNDRFFAVRPEGSVSTLKIQRTERGDSAVYLCASSPRGGPADTQYFGPGTRLTVL.

The rearrangement uses TRBV2 and TRBJ2-3, with unresolved D. V lost 3 bases, J lost 7 bases, and 8 bases lay in between. The germline V gene has CDR1 SNHLY and CDR2 FYNNEI. The CDR3 contains 12 residues. CDR3 in amino acids: CASSDLTHTQYF. The CDR3 nucleotides read TGTGCCAGCAGTGATTTAACGCATACGCAGTATTTT.

The V gene is TRBV6-5, the J gene TRBJ2-7; D might be TRBD1 (6 bases). The ends were cut back, 4 bases at V and 1 base at J, with 11 bases in the middle. Germline V gives CDR1 MNHEY, CDR2 SVGAGI. The CDR3 totals 14 residues. CDR3 in amino acids: CASSLTGWSYEQYF. The CDR3 coding sequence is TGTGCCAGCAGTTTAACAGGGTGGTCCTACGAGCAGTACTTC.

This clone came up once. The sample contains more than one DNA sequence encoding this CDR3. This sequence joins TRBV10-3 and TRBJ1-1; tentative D call: TRBD1 (5 bases). The V end was cut by 7 bases, the J end by 3 bases, with 15 bases between. CDR1 and CDR2 (germline): ENHRY, SYGVKD. The CDR3 covers 14 residues. CDR3 nucleotide sequence: TGTGCCATCACTAAAACCGGGACGGACACTGAAGCTTTCTTT. The encoded protein is CAITKTGTDTEAFF.

About this clone: Other DNA sequences within the sample encode an identical CDR3. The chain has TRBV2 and TRBJ2-7; no clear D. The germline V gene encodes CDR1 SNHLY and CDR2 FYNNEI. CDR3 length: 12 residues. V was cut by 4 bases and J by 0 bases, with 4 bases left in between. CDR3 coding DNA: TGTGCCAGCAGTGGGGACTCCTACGAGCAGTACTTC. Translating gives CASSGDSYEQYF.

This CDR3 reads CASSLGAGGAYEQYF. CDR3 bases: TGTGCCAGCAGCTTGGGGGCAGGGGGCGCTTACGAGCAGTACTTC. The chain couples TRBV13 to TRBJ2-7, with 8 bases lining up with TRBD1. This CDR3 has 15 residues. Germline CDR1 PRHDT, CDR2 FYEKMQ (reference sequence). Trimming at V came to 3 bases and at J to 4 bases, leaving 8 bases not matched to a gene.